The table lists the clone carrying this T cell receptor (beta chain) with a count of one. This CDR3 is 13 amino acids long. Trimming took off 1 base at V and 3 bases at J, with 7 bases between the two ends. Looked up from germline, CDR1 is LGHNA and CDR2 is YNFKEQ. This specimen comes from a study of blood T cell repertoires in COVID-19. Study summary: COVID-19 samples collected from the United States, Italy and Spain covered acute and convalescent phases. Sources were T cells, B-cell-depleted T cells, or PBMCs; the material itself was cDNA or gDNA.

Per the original methods: Counts of nucleated cells, estimated from reference gene primer amplification, were obtained. Data came from immunoSEQ multiplex PCR; TCRdb stores just in-frame clones and leaves some out. V and J calls and clone size follow that table, whereas D and trimming were derived from the DNA. The sample records over 100,000 clones, about 90% being singletons. The sample was peripheral blood. This TCR was sampled from a man aged 50 to 60 with active COVID-19. The chain has TRBV4-2 and TRBJ2-7; D gene uncertain. CDR3: CASSQGSLYEQYF. In DNA, the CDR3 is TGTGCCAGCAGCCAAGGTAGCCTCTACGAGCAGTACTTC.